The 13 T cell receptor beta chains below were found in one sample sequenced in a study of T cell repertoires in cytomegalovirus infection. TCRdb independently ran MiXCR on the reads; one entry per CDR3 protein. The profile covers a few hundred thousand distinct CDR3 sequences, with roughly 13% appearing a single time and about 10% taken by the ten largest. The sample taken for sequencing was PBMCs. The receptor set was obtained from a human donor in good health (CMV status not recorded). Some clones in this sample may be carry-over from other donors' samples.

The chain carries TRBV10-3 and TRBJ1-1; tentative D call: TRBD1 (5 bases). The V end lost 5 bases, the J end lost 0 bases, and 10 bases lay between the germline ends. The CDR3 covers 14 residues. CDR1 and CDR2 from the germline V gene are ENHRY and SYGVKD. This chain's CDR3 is CAISTRELNTEAFF. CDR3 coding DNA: TGTGCCATCAGTACCAGGGAGTTGAACACTGAAGCTTTCTTT.

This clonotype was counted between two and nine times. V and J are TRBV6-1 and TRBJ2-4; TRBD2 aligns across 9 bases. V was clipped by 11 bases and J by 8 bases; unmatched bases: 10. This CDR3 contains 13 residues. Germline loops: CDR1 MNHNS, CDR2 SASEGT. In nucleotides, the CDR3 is TGTGCCGGCGGGGGGGAGGGGAGGGACATTCAGTACTTC. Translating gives CAGGGEGRDIQYF.

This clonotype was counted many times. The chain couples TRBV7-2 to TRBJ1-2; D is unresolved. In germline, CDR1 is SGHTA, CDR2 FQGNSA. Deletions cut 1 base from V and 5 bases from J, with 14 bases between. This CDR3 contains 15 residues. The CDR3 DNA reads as TGTGCCAGCAGCTTAGGCGGTTGGCAGCCTTATGGCTACACCTTC. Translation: CASSLGGWQPYGYTF. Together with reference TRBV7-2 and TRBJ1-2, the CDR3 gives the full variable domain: GAGVSQSPSNKVTEKGKDVELRCDPISGHTALYWYRQSLGQGLEFLIYFQGNSAPDKSGLPSDRFSAERTGGSVSTLTIQRTQQEDSAVYLCASSLGGWQPYGYTFGSGTRLTVV.

As DNA, the CDR3 is TGCAGCGTTGAAACAGGGGCTATTTCGTCGGGGGAGCAGTACTTC. Protein: CSVETGAISSGEQYF. The chain joins TRBV29-1 to TRBJ2-7; 7 bases fit TRBD1. The CDR3 runs 15 residues. In germline, CDR1 is SQVTM, CDR2 ANQGSEA. V shed 2 bases, J shed 7 bases, and the junction held 14 bases outside the gene matches.

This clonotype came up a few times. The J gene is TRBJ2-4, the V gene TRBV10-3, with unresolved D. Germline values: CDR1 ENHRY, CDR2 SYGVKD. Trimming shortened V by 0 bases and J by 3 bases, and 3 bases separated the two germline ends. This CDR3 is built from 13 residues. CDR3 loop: CAISESSKNIQYF. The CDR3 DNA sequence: TGTGCCATCAGTGAGTCGAGCAAAAACATTCAGTACTTC.

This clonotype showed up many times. The CDR3 reads CASSLEPSGTYEQYF. CDR3 bases: TGTGCCAGCAGCTTAGAGCCTAGCGGCACCTACGAGCAGTACTTC. The rearrangement links TRBV7-6 to TRBJ2-7; 7 nucleotides agree with TRBD2. CDR1 is SGHVS, CDR2 FNYEAQ, per germline. The J segment lost 2 bases and the V segment lost 1 base, leaving 5 bases of the junction unmatched. This CDR3 has 15 amino acids. The complete variable domain, with remaining parts taken from reference TRBV7-6 and TRBJ2-7, reads GAGVSQSPRYKVTKRGQDVALRCDPISGHVSLYWYRQALGQGPEFLTYFNYEAQQDKSGLPNDRFSAERPEGSISTLTIQRTEQRDSAMYRCASSLEPSGTYEQYFGPGTRLTVT.

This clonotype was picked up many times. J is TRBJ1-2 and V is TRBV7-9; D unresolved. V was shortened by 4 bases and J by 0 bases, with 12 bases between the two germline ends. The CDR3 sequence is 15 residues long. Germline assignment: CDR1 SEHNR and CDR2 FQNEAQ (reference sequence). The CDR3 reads CASSYSPGTNYGYTF. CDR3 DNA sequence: TGTGCCAGCAGCTATTCCCCGGGAACTAACTATGGCTACACCTTC.

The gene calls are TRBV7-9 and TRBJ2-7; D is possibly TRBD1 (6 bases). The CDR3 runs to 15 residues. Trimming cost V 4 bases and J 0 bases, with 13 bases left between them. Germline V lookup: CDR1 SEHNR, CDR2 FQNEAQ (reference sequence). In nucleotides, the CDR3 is TGTGCCAGCAGCTACGGGACAACGAGCTCCTACGAGCAGTACTTC. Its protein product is CASSYGTTSSYEQYF.

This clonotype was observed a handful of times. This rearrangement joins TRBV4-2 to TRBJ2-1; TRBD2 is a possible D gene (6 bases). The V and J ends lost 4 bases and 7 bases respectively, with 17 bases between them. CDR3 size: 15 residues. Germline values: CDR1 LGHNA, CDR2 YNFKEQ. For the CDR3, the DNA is TGTGCCAGCAGCCCCGGGACTCGTTCTGAGAATGAGCAGTTCTTC. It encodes CASSPGTRSENEQFF.

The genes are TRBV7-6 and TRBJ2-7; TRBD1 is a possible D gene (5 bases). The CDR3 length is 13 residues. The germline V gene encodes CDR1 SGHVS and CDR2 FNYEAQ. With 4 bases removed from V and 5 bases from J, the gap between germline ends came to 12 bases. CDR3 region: CASSSRQPNEQYF. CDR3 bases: TGTGCCAGCAGCTCAAGACAGCCGAACGAGCAGTACTTC.

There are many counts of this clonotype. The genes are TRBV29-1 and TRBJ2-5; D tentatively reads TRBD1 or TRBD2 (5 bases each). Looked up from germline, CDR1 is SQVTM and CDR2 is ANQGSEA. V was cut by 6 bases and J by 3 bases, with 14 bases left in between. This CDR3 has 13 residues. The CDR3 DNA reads TGCAGCGTAGCAGGGTTGAGGGAAGAGACCCAGTACTTC. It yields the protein CSVAGLREETQYF.

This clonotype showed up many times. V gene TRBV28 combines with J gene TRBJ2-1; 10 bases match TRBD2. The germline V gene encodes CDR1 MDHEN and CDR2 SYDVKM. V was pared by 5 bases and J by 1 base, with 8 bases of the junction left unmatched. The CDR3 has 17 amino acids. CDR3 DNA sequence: TGTGCCAGCAGTCCCCCTGGAGCGGGAGGGTCCTACAATGAGCAGTTCTTC. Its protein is CASSPPGAGGSYNEQFF.

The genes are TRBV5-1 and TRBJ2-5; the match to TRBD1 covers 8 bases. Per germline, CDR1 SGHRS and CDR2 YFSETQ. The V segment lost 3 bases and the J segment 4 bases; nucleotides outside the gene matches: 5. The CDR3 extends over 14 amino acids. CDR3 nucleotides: TGCGCCAGCAGCTCCACCAGGGGGCGAGAGACCCAGTACTTC. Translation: CASSSTRGRETQYF.